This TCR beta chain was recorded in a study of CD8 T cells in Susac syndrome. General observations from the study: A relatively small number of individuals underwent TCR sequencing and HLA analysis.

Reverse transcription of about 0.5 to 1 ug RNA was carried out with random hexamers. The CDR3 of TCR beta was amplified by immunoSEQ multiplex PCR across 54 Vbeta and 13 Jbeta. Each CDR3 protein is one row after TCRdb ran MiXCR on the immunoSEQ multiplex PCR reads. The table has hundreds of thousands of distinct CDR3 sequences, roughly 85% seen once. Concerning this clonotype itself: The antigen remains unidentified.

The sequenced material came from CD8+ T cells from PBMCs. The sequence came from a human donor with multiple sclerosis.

The CDR3 here is CASSVAVLAGVGDTQYF. CDR3 sequence (DNA): TGTGCCAGCAGCGTAGCCGTGCTAGCGGGAGTTGGGGATACGCAGTATTTT. The chain uses TRBV9 and TRBJ2-3; TRBD2 aligns across 10 bases. This CDR3 has 17 amino acids. With 0 bases clipped from V and 6 bases from J, the junction kept 10 bases outside the gene matches. Germline V CDR1 and CDR2: SGDLS, YYNGEE.